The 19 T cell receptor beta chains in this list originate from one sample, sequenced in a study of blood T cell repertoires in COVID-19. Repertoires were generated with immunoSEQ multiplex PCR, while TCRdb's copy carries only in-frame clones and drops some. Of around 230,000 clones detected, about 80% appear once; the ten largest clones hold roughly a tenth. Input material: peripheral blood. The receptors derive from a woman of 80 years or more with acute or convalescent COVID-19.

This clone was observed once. The CDR3: CASSLRLGAGTEAFF. In DNA, the CDR3 is TGCGCCAGCAGCCTCCGGCTGGGGGCTGGCACTGAAGCTTTCTTT. V usage is TRBV4-1 and J usage is TRBJ1-1; a weak D match, TRBD1 (6 bases). V lost 4 bases and J 4 bases, leaving 16 bases between the germline ends. Per the germline V gene, CDR1 is MGHRA and CDR2 is YSYEKL. The CDR3 runs 15 residues.

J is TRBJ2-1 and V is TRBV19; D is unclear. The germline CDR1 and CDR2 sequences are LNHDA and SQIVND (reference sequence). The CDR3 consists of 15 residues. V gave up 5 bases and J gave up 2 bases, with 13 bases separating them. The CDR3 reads CASSARGAAYNEQFF. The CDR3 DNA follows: TGTGCCAGTAGTGCCCGAGGAGCCGCCTACAATGAGCAGTTCTTC.

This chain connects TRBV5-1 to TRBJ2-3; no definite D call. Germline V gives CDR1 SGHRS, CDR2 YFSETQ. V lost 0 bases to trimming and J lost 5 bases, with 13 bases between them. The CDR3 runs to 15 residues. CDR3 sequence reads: CASSLVGARVDTQYF. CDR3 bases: TGCGCCAGCAGCTTGGTAGGAGCCCGAGTAGATACGCAGTATTTT.

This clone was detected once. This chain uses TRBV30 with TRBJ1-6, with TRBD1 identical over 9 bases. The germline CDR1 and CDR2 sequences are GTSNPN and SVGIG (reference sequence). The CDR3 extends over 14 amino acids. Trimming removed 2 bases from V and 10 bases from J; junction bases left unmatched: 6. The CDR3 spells CAWSPQGARSPLHF. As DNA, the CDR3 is TGTGCCTGGAGTCCACAGGGGGCGAGGTCACCCCTCCACTTT. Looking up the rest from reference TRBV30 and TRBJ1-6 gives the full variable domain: SQTIHQWPATLVQPVGSPLSLECTVEGTSNPNLYWYRQAAGRGLQLLFYSVGIGQISSEVPQNLSASRPQDRQFILSSKKLLLSDSGFYLCAWSPQGARSPLHFGNGTRLTVT.

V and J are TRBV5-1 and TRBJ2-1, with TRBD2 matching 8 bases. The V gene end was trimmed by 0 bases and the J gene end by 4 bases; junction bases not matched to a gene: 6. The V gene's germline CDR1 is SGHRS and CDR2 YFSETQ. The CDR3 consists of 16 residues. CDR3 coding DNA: TGCGCCAGCAGCTTGGGGGGAGCGGGGGATTACAATGAGCAGTTCTTC. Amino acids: CASSLGGAGDYNEQFF.

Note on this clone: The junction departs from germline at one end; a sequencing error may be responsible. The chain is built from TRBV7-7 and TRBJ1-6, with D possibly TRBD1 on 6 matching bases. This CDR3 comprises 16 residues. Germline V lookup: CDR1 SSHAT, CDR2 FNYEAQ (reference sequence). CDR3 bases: TGTGCTAGCAGCTTAGCGGGGGACATACAAAATTCACCCCTCCACTTT. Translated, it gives CASSLAGDIQNSPLHF. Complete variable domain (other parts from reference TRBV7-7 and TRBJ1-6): GAGVSQSPRYKVTKRGQDVTLRCDPISSHATLYWYQQALGQGPEFLTYFNYEAQPDKSGLPSDRFSAERPEGSISTLTIQRTEQRDSAMYRCASSLAGDIQNSPLHFGNGTRLTVT.

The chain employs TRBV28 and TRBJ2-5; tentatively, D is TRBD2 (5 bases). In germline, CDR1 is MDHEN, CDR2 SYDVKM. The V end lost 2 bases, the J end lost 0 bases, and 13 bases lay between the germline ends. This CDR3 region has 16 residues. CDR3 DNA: TGTGCCAGCAGTTTACGTCGGGGTAGAGACCAAGAGACCCAGTACTTC. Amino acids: CASSLRRGRDQETQYF.

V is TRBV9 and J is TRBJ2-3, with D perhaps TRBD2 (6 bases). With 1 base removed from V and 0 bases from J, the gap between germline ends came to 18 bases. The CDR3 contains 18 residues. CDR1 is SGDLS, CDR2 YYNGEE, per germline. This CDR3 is CASSVRASGGSSTDTQYF. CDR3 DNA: TGTGCCAGCAGCGTACGGGCAAGTGGAGGGTCCAGCACAGATACGCAGTATTTT.

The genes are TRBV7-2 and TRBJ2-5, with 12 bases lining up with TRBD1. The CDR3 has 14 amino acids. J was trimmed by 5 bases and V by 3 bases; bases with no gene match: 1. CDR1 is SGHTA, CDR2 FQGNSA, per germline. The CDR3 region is CASSLGTGGETQYF. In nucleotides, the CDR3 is TGTGCCAGCAGCTTGGGGACAGGGGGCGAGACCCAGTACTTC. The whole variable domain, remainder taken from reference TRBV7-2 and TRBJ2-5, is GAGVSQSPSNKVTEKGKDVELRCDPISGHTALYWYRQSLGQGLEFLIYFQGNSAPDKSGLPSDRFSAERTGGSVSTLTIQRTQQEDSAVYLCASSLGTGGETQYFGPGTRLLVL.

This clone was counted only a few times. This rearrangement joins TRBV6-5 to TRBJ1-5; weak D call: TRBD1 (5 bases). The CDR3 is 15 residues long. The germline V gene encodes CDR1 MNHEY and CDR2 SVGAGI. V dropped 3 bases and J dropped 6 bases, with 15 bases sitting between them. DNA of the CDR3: TGTGCCAGCAGTTATGGGCAGGGCGGGGGTCAGCCCCAGCATTTT. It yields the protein CASSYGQGGGQPQHF.

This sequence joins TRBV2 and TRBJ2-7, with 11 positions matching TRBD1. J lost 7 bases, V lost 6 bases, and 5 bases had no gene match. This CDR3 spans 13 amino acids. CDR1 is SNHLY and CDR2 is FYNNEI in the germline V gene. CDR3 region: CASSAGTGGEQYF. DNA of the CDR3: TGTGCCAGCAGCGCCGGGACAGGGGGTGAGCAGTACTTC.

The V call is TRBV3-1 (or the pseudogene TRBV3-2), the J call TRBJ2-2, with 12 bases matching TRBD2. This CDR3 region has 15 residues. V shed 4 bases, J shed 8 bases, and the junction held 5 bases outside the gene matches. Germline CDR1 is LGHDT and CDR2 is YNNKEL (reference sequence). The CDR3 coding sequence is TGTGCCAGCAGCCGCTCGACTAGCGGGGGAGGGGAGCTGTTTTTT. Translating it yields CASSRSTSGGGELFF.

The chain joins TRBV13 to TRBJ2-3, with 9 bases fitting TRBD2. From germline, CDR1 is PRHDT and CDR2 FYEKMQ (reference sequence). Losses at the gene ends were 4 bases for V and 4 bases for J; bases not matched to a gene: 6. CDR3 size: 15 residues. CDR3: CASSWGTSTSDTQYF. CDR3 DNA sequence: TGTGCCAGCAGCTGGGGGACTAGCACTTCAGATACGCAGTATTTT.

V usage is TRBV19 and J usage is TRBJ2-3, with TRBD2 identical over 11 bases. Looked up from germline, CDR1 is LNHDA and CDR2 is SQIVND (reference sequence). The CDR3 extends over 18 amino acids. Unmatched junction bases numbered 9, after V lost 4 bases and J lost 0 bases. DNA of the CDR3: TGTGCCAGTAGTAGGGGACTAGCGGCACTATCTAGCACAGATACGCAGTATTTT. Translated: CASSRGLAALSSTDTQYF.

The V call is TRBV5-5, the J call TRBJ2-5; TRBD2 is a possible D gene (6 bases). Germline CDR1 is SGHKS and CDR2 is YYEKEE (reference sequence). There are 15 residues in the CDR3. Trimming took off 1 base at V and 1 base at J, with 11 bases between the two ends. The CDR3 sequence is CASSLMGGTQETQYF. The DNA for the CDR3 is TGTGCCAGCAGCTTGATGGGCGGGACCCAAGAGACCCAGTACTTC.

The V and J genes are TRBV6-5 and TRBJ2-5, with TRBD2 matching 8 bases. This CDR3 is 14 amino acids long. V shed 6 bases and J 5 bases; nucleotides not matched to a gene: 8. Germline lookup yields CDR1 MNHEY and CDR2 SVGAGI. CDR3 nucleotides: TGTGCCAGCAGCCCCGGGGGGGTCGGGGAGACCCAGTACTTC. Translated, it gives CASSPGGVGETQYF.

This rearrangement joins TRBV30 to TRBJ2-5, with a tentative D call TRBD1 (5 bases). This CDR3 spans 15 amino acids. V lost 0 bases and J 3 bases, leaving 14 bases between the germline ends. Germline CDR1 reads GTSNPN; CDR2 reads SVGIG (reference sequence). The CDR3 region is CAWSVQLGPEETQYF. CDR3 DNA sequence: TGTGCCTGGAGTGTACAATTGGGGCCCGAAGAGACCCAGTACTTC.

The CDR3 DNA sequence: TGCAGCGTAGGACAGGGGACCAACTATGGCTACACCTTC. It specifies CSVGQGTNYGYTF. This chain joins TRBV29-1 and TRBJ1-2; 9 bases are shared with TRBD1. V lost 6 bases and J lost 2; bases outside the gene matches: 4. The CDR3 contains 13 residues. Germline CDR1 reads SQVTM; CDR2 reads ANQGSEA.

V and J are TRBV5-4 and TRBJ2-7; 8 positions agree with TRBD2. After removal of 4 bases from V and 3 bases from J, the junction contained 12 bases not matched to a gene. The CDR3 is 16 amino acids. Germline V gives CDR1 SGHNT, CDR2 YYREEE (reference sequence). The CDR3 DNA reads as TGTGCCAGCAGCCCCCGGGGGGGTCCTGAGGGCTACGAGCAGTACTTC. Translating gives CASSPRGGPEGYEQYF. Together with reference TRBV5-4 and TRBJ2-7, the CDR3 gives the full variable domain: ETGVTQSPTHLIKTRGQQVTLRCSSQSGHNTVSWYQQALGQGPQFIFQYYREEENGRGNFPPRFSGLQFPNYSSELNVNALELDDSALYLCASSPRGGPEGYEQYFGPGTRLTVT.